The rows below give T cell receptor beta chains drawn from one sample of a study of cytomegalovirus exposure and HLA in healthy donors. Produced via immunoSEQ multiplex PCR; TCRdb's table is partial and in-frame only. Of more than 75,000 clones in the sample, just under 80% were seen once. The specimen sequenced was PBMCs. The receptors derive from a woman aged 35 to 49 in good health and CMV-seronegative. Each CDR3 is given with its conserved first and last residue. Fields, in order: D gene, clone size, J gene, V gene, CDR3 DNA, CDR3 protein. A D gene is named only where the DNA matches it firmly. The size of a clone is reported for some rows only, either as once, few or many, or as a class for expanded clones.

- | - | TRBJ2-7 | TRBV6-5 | TGTGCCAGCAGTTACTCTACGGGTTGGGCCTACGAGCAGTACTTC | CASSYSTGWAYEQYF
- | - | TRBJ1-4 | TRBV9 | TGTGCCAGCAGCGTAGCAGGGGTGGATGAAAAACTGTTTTTT | CASSVAGVDEKLFF
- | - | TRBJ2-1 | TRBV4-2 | TGTGCCAGCAGCCAAGGCGGGGACTACAATGAGCAGTTCTTC | CASSQGGDYNEQFF
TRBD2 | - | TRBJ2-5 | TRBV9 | TGTGCCAGCAGAAATGGGCCGGGGGGGGACGGGGAGACCCAGTACTTC | CASRNGPGGDGETQYF
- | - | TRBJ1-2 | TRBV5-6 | TGTGCCAGCAGCCCCCGGGGGGATCGTGGCTACACCTTC | CASSPRGDRGYTF
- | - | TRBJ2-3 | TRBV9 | TGTGCCAGCAGCGTAGAAGGGAGGGGGGGCATTCCGGATACGCAGTATTTT | CASSVEGRGGIPDTQYF
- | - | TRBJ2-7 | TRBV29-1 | TGCAGCGTTGGACAGCACTACGAGCAGTACTTC | CSVGQHYEQYF
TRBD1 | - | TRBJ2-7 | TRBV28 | TGTGCCAGCAGGTTAACAGGGGACCACGAGCAGTACTTC | CASRLTGDHEQYF
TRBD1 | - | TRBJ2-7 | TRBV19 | TGTGCCAGTAGGGAGGACAGGGCTACCTACGAGCAGTACTTC | CASREDRATYEQYF
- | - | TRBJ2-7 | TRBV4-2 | TGTGCCAGCAGCCAAGATAGAACCTACGAGCAGTACTTC | CASSQDRTYEQYF
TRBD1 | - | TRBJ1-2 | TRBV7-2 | TGTGCCAGCAGCTTAGCCGGCAGGGGGACTAACTATGGCTACACCTTC | CASSLAGRGTNYGYTF
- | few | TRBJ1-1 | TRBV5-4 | TGTGCCAGCAGCTTGGGGCGACAGATGAACACTGAAGCTTTCTTT | CASSLGRQMNTEAFF
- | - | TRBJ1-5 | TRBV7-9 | TGTGCCAGCAGTCCGGTCAGGAATCAGCCCCAGCATTTT | CASSPVRNQPQHF
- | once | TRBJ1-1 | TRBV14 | TGTGCCAGCAGCCGTTCAGCGACTGAAGCTTTCTTT | CASSRSATEAFF
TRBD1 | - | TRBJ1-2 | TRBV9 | TGTGCCAGCAGCGCAGGTCCACGGGACAGCTTAAACTATGGCTACACCTTC | CASSAGPRDSLNYGYTF
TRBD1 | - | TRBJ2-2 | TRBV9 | TGTGCCAGCAGCGCTCAGGGGGCTACGAACACCGGGGAGCTGTTTTTT | CASSAQGATNTGELFF
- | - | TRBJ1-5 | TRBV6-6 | TGTGCCAGCAGGGGTCGAGGTCAGCCCCAGCATTTT | CASRGRGQPQHF
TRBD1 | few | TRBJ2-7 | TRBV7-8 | TGTGCCAGCAGCCCAAACCCCAGGGGGCCCTACGAGCAGTACTTC | CASSPNPRGPYEQYF
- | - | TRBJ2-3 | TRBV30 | TGTGCCGGACAACTCCAGGGAATAGGCACAGATACGCAGTATTTT | CAGQLQGIGTDTQYF
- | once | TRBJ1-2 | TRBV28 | TGTGCCAGCAACCCCAAGGACCTAACCCAGGGGTATGGCTACACCTTC | CASNPKDLTQGYGYTF
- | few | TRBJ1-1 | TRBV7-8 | TGTGCCAGCAGCTTAGCCAGGGAATCTGAAGCTTTCTTT | CASSLARESEAFF
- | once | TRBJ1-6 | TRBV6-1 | TGTGCCAGCAGTGTGGACGGAGGGCCCCAGTCACCCCTCCACTTT | CASSVDGGPQSPLHF
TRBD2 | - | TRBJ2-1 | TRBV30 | TGTGCCTGGAGCGCGACTAGCGCTGAGCAGTTCTTC | CAWSATSAEQFF
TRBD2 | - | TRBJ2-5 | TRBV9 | TGTGCCAGCAGCGCGACGGGCGGGGGAGAGACCCAGTACTTC | CASSATGGGETQYF
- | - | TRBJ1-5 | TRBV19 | TGTGCCAGTACCGTTGGACAGAACCCAATGTCGCCCCAGCATTTT | CASTVGQNPMSPQHF
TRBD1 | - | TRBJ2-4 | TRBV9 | TGTGCCAGCAGCCCGGCCCCCTCCGGGACAGGGCCAATTCAGTACTTC | CASSPAPSGTGPIQYF
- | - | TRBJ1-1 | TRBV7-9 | TGTGCCAGCAGCTTAGCGGCTGGGGGGAGCACTGAAGCTTTCTTT | CASSLAAGGSTEAFF
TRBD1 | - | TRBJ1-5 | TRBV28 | TGTGCCAGCAGTGGACAGGGGGCCTATCAGCCCCAGCATTTT | CASSGQGAYQPQHF
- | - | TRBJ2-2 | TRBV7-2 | TGTGCCAGCAGCTTAGCCAGGGCCACCGGGGAGCTGTTTTTT | CASSLARATGELFF
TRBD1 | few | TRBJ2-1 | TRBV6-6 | TGTGCCAGCGGTGACAGGGGGCACAATGAGCAGTTCTTC | CASGDRGHNEQFF
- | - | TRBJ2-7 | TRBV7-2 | TGTGCCAGCAGCCCACAGGGAAACCCCTCCTACGAGCAGTACTTC | CASSPQGNPSYEQYF
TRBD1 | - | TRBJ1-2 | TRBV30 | TGTGCCTGGGGAGGGGACAGGGGGCTGGATGGCTACACCTTC | CAWGGDRGLDGYTF
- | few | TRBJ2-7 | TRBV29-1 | TGCAGCGCGAGGACACACTCCTACGAGCAGTACTTC | CSARTHSYEQYF